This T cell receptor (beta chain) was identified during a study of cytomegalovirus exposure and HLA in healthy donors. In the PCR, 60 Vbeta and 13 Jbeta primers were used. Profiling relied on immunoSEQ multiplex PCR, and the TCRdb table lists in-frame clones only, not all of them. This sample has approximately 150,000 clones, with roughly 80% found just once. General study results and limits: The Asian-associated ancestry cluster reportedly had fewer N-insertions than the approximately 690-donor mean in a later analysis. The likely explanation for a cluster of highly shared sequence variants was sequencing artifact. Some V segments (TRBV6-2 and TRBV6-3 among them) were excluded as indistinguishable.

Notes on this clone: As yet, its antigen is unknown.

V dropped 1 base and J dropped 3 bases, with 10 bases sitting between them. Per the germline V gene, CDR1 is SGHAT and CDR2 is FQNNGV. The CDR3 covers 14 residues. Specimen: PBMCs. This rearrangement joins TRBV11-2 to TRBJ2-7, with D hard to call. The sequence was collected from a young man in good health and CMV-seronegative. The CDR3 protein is CASSLGAHGYEQYF. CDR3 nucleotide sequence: TGTGCCAGCAGCTTAGGGGCACACGGCTACGAGCAGTACTTC.